The 16 T cell receptor beta chains in this list originate from one sample, sequenced in a study of cytotoxic CD8 clonotypes in ibrutinib-treated CLL. The method was immunoSEQ multiplex PCR; TCRdb's version includes in-frame clones alone and lacks a portion of them. This table has 140,000 or so clones, over 60% appearing once. Specimen: PBMCs, collected after 12 months of ibrutinib treatment. The receptor set was obtained from a human donor with chronic lymphocytic leukemia.

J is TRBJ1-1 and V is TRBV29-1, with D possibly matching TRBD1 (6 bases). Germline CDR1 is SQVTM and CDR2 is ANQGSEA. The CDR3 totals 12 residues. V was clipped by 7 bases and J by 2 bases, with 11 bases between them. The CDR3: CSANRANTEAFF. Written as DNA, the CDR3 is TGCAGCGCGAACAGGGCCAACACTGAAGCTTTCTTT.

V gene TRBV18 combines with J gene TRBJ2-1; TRBD2 might be the D (5 bases). Looked up from germline, CDR1 is KGHSH and CDR2 is LQKENI. The length of the CDR3 is 12 residues. Trimming took 4 bases from V and 8 from J, leaving 9 bases between them. The CDR3 bases are TGTGCCAGCTCACGGCCGAGGGATGAGCAGTTCTTC. As protein: CASSRPRDEQFF.

The count of this clone is one. The chain uses TRBV11-1 and TRBJ2-1; no clear D. The CDR3 length is 14 residues. The germline gives CDR1 SGHAT, CDR2 FQDESV (reference sequence). V was pared by 2 bases and J by 3 bases, with 8 bases between. The CDR3 region has the DNA TGTGCCAGCAGCTTACTCAACGACTACAATGAGCAGTTCTTC. Its protein product is CASSLLNDYNEQFF.

The chain couples TRBV23-1 to TRBJ2-7, with unresolved D. TRBV23-1 falls under the ORF class, with uncertain function. This CDR3 has 9 amino acids. V lost 8 bases, J lost 7 bases, and 6 bases lay in between. In DNA, the CDR3 is TGCGCCAGCCCATGGGAGCAGTACTTC. Its protein product is CASPWEQYF.

The genes are TRBV21-1 and TRBJ2-7; the D call of TRBD2 is as the table states it, not checked on the DNA. TRBV21-1 is noted as a pseudogene. The CDR3 length is 13 residues. The CDR3 DNA follows: TGTGCCAGCAGCAAGGGGGGATCCTACGAGCAGTACTTC. Amino acid sequence: CASSKGGSYEQYF.

The chain recombines TRBV10-3 with TRBJ2-5; 14 bases line up with TRBD2. CDR3 length: 18 amino acids. Losses at the gene ends were 4 bases for V and 0 bases for J; bases not matched to a gene: 7. Germline V gene data show CDR1 as ENHRY and CDR2 as SYGVKD. Here the CDR3 reads CAISGLAGGGRYQETQYF. DNA for the CDR3: TGTGCCATCAGTGGACTAGCGGGAGGGGGGCGGTACCAAGAGACCCAGTACTTC.

V usage is TRBV5-1 and J usage is TRBJ2-1; 10 bases are shared with TRBD2. This CDR3 is built from 15 residues. CDR1 and CDR2 from the germline V gene are SGHRS and YFSETQ. J gave up 5 bases and V 1 base, and 3 bases lay outside the gene matches. CDR3 in amino acids: CASSLTSGTHNEQFF. CDR3 sequence (DNA): TGCGCCAGCAGCTTGACTAGCGGGACTCACAATGAGCAGTTCTTC.

V is TRBV10-3 and J is TRBJ2-5; either TRBD1 or TRBD2 may supply D (5 bases each). V dropped 6 bases and J dropped 1 base, with 15 bases sitting between them. This CDR3 is built from 15 residues. Germline V gives CDR1 ENHRY, CDR2 SYGVKD. The chain's CDR3 is CAIRWDHPGQETQYF. The CDR3, as DNA: TGTGCCATCAGGTGGGACCACCCAGGCCAAGAGACCCAGTACTTC.

This clone was detected only a few times. This rearrangement joins TRBV19 to TRBJ2-2; 10 bases are a match to TRBD2. Germline V CDR1 and CDR2: LNHDA, SQIVND (reference sequence). The CDR3 extends over 18 amino acids. The V segment lost 5 bases and the J segment 0 bases; nucleotides outside the gene matches: 9. CDR3 protein: CASSPGLALFANTGELFF. The DNA of the CDR3 is TGTGCCAGTAGTCCGGGACTAGCGTTATTCGCGAACACCGGGGAGCTGTTTTTT.

This clone has just a few counts. The chain employs TRBV20-1 and TRBJ1-1, with D perhaps TRBD1 (5 bases). This CDR3 is built from 11 residues. V lost 6 bases and J lost 5, with 10 bases in between. CDR1 is DFQATT, CDR2 SNEGSKA, per germline (reference sequence). The DNA for the CDR3 is TGCAGTGCAGAGTCAGGGACTGAAGCTTTCTTT. This translates into CSAESGTEAFF.

This clone was counted a few times. The junction shows a germline mismatch at one end, possibly a read error. This chain connects TRBV19 to TRBJ1-1; 7 bases align to TRBD1. Germline lookup yields CDR1 LNHDA and CDR2 SQIVND (reference sequence). The CDR3 is 15 residues long. CDR3 loop: CATQPLTGVNAEAFF. The DNA of the CDR3 is TGTGCCACCCAACCCTTAACAGGGGTGAACGCTGAAGCTTTCTTT.

The chain carries TRBV5-1 and TRBJ1-4; D call uncertain. Germline V gives CDR1 SGHRS, CDR2 YFSETQ. Between the trimmed V and J ends, which lost 7 bases and 1 base, there was a span of 8 bases. The CDR3 covers 13 residues. This chain's CDR3 is CASHGETNEKLFF. CDR3 DNA sequence: TGCGCCAGCCACGGTGAAACTAATGAAAAACTGTTTTTT.

V is TRBV7-2 and J is TRBJ2-7, with 11 bases matching TRBD2. Germline lookup yields CDR1 SGHTA and CDR2 FQGNSA. The V gene end was trimmed by 4 bases and the J gene end by 0 bases; junction bases not matched to a gene: 5. The CDR3 extends over 16 amino acids. CDR3 bases: TGTGCCAGCAGCTCCCAAACTAGCGGGAGCTCCTACGAGCAGTACTTC. Translated, it gives CASSSQTSGSSYEQYF.

This sequence joins TRBV9 and TRBJ1-3; possible D gene TRBD1, 6 bases. The CDR3 covers 13 residues. Germline V gene data show CDR1 as SGDLS and CDR2 as YYNGEE. The V end was cut by 5 bases, the J end by 0 bases, with 6 bases between. The CDR3 is CASRGGSGNTIYF. The CDR3 bases are TGTGCCAGCAGAGGGGGCTCTGGAAACACCATATATTTT.

The chain combines TRBV9 with TRBJ1-1; maybe TRBD1 (6 bases). Germline-derived CDR1 and CDR2 are SGDLS and YYNGEE. This CDR3 has 15 amino acids. The V gene lost 4 bases and the J gene lost 4 bases, with 17 bases spanning the gap. CDR3 amino acids: CASSPTGGGGTEAFF. The CDR3 DNA is TGTGCCAGCAGCCCTACTGGGGGGGGCGGCACTGAAGCTTTCTTT.

This clone has only a few counts. In DNA form, the CDR3 reads TGTGCCAGCAGCCCGGACGGGACGGCTATTCACTCTGGAAACACCATATATTTT. Its translation is CASSPDGTAIHSGNTIYF. The V call is TRBV11-2, the J call TRBJ1-3; the D gene is possibly TRBD1 (5 bases). Germline-derived CDR1 and CDR2 are SGHAT and FQNNGV. V was clipped by 5 bases and J by 0 bases, with 20 bases between them. The CDR3 extends over 18 amino acids.